The sequence of this TCR beta chain was determined in a study of blood T cells in healthy people across ages. Germline V gene sequence: CDR1 SGHTA, CDR2 FQGNSA. The CDR3 consists of 14 residues. The use of a sample-barcoded 5' primer and a J-beta primer mix characterized a second PCR of about 6 to 12 cycles. TCRdb reprocessed the 5' RACE reads with MiXCR, giving one entry per CDR3 protein. The data show around 1,900,000 distinct CDR3 sequences, 39% seen once. The chain combines TRBV7-2 with TRBJ2-5, with 7 nucleotides matching TRBD2. The end of the DNA fits TRBJ2-1 better, so the J call may be wrong. The receptor's source is a human donor in good health. Sequences were obtained from blood. The CDR3 protein is CASSFGGVQETQFF. In DNA, the CDR3 is TGTGCCAGCAGCTTTGGGGGGGTCCAAGAGACCCAGTTCTTC.